The 25 T cell receptor beta chains below come from one sample, sequenced in a study of CD8+CD57+ T cells in acquired aplastic anemia. Genomic DNA templated the TCR beta VDJ and CDR3 profiling. MiXCR, applied by TCRdb to the reads, yields one record per CDR3 protein. The sample lists 150,000 to 200,000 distinct CDR3 sequences, about half occurring once. Only patients with CD8+CD57+ cell expansion on flow cytometry were chosen for sequencing. The sample taken for sequencing was sorted CD4+, CD8+, or CD8+CD57+ T cells (not recorded which) from PBMCs. Source of these receptors: a human donor with aplastic anemia.

The chain carries TRBV19 and TRBJ1-5, with TRBD1 matching over 9 bases. With 4 bases clipped from V and 4 bases from J, the junction kept 5 bases outside the gene matches. The length of the CDR3 is 15 residues. Germline V gene data show CDR1 as LNHDA and CDR2 as SQIVND (reference sequence). The DNA of the CDR3 is TGTGCCAGTAGTAGGGGACAGGGTGATAATCAGCCCCAGCATTTT. This encodes CASSRGQGDNQPQHF. The full variable domain, in which reference TRBV19 and TRBJ1-5 provide the parts outside the CDR3, is DGGITQSPKYLFRKEGQNVTLSCEQNLNHDAMYWYRQDPGQGLRLIYYSQIVNDFQKGDIAEGYSVSREKKESFPLTVTSAQKNPTAFYLCASSRGQGDNQPQHFGDGTRLSIL.

This clonotype showed up many times. The chain joins TRBV20-1 to TRBJ1-5; D remains unclear. The CDR3 loop spans 14 amino acids. Germline V CDR1 and CDR2: DFQATT, SNEGSKA (reference sequence). Trimming shortened V by 3 bases and J by 0 bases, and 9 bases separated the two germline ends. CDR3 sequence reads: CSARTGNSNQPQHF. In DNA form, the CDR3 reads TGCAGTGCTAGGACCGGAAATAGCAATCAGCCCCAGCATTTT.

This clonotype was detected only a few times. The genes are TRBV27 and TRBJ1-1; tentative D call: TRBD1 (5 bases). Germline V gene sequence: CDR1 MNHEY, CDR2 SMNVEV (reference sequence). CDR3 length: 13 amino acids. Trimming cost V 2 bases and J 5 bases, with 9 bases left between them. CDR3 DNA: TGTGCCAGCAGTTTAGGGACTCTAACTGAAGCTTTCTTT. This sequence encodes CASSLGTLTEAFF.

This clonotype was counted many times. The chain combines TRBV6-2 or TRBV6-3 with TRBJ2-5; D is unclear. Germline-derived CDR1 and CDR2 are MNHEY and SVGEGT. The V gene lost 4 bases and the J gene lost 3 bases, with 6 bases spanning the gap. The CDR3 spans 12 residues. The CDR3 reads CASSFAEETQYF. The DNA for the CDR3 is TGTGCCAGCAGTTTCGCAGAAGAGACCCAGTACTTC.

This clonotype was seen just once. V usage is TRBV10-3 and J usage is TRBJ2-3; a possible D gene is TRBD2 (5 bases). Germline V gene lookup returns CDR1 ENHRY and CDR2 SYGVKD. This CDR3 is 16 amino acids long. V lost 4 bases to trimming and J lost 0 bases, with 14 bases between them. CDR3 loop: CAISARRGASTDTQYF. The CDR3 DNA follows: TGTGCCATCAGTGCTCGCCGGGGTGCTAGCACAGATACGCAGTATTTT.

The chain couples TRBV27 to TRBJ1-1; possible D gene TRBD1, 6 bases. Trimming took 3 bases from V and 0 from J, leaving 14 bases between them. This CDR3 is built from 16 residues. The V gene's germline CDR1 is MNHEY and CDR2 SMNVEV (reference sequence). For the CDR3, the DNA is TGTGCCAGCAGTTTGCACAGGGTTGGGGTGAACACTGAAGCTTTCTTT. The encoded protein is CASSLHRVGVNTEAFF.

Ten or more counts support this clonotype. The chain recombines TRBV12-3 or TRBV12-4 with TRBJ1-4; 9 nucleotides align to TRBD1. This CDR3 has 15 residues. V was clipped by 3 bases and J by 7 bases; unmatched bases: 6. This CDR3 reads CASSLAGQGIEKLFF. The CDR3, as DNA: TGTGCCAGCAGTTTGGCGGGACAGGGTATTGAAAAACTGTTTTTT.

The V call is TRBV2, the J call TRBJ2-1; perhaps TRBD1 as D (6 bases). The CDR3 consists of 15 residues. CDR1 is SNHLY, CDR2 FYNNEI, per germline. The V end was cut by 3 bases, the J end by 2 bases, with 11 bases between. DNA of the CDR3: TGTGCCAGCAGTGAGAGCAGGGGACCCTACAATGAGCAGTTCTTC. This sequence encodes CASSESRGPYNEQFF.

As to this clonotype: An end of the junction differs from the germline gene, which may be a read error. This chain uses TRBV10-3 with TRBJ1-2; 9 bases align to TRBD1. The CDR3 covers 15 residues. Looked up from germline, CDR1 is ENHRY and CDR2 is SYGVKD. This CDR3 is CASSFGQGPLYGYTF. CDR3 nucleotides: TGTGCCAGCAGTTTCGGACAGGGGCCGTTATATGGCTACACCTTC.

This clonotype was observed at least ten times. This chain connects TRBV5-1 to TRBJ2-3, with 7 bases fitting TRBD2. Germline V gene sequence: CDR1 SGHRS, CDR2 YFSETQ. V trimming: 3 bases; J trimming: 3 bases; junction bases outside the gene matches: 4. The CDR3 has 14 residues. The CDR3 spells CASSSSSGTDTQYF. CDR3 nucleotides: TGCGCCAGCAGCTCTAGTAGCGGGACAGATACGCAGTATTTT. The full variable domain, its missing parts supplied by reference TRBV5-1 and TRBJ2-3, is KAGVTQTPRYLIKTRGQQVTLSCSPISGHRSVSWYQQTPGQGLQFLFEYFSETQRNKGNFPGRFSGRQFSNSRSEMNVSTLELGDSALYLCASSSSSGTDTQYFGPGTRLTVL.

This clonotype was recorded at least ten times. This chain links TRBV6-1 with TRBJ2-2, with D perhaps TRBD1 (6 bases). Germline V gene data show CDR1 as MNHNS and CDR2 as SASEGT. With 6 bases removed from V and 4 bases from J, the gap between germline ends came to 9 bases. The CDR3 consists of 13 residues. The CDR3 bases are TGTGCCAGCAGCATGACAGGCACCGGGGAGCTGTTTTTT. Its translation: CASSMTGTGELFF.

Points on this clonotype: A read error may explain this, as a much larger clone is one base away. This chain links TRBV5-4 with TRBJ1-1; D might be TRBD1 (6 bases). V lost 4 bases and J 9 bases, leaving 16 bases between the germline ends. The germline CDR1 and CDR2 sequences are SGHNT and YYREEE (reference sequence). The CDR3 is 13 amino acids. CDR3 sequence reads: CASSQTQGPKAFF. CDR3 sequence (DNA): TGTGCCAGCAGCCAAACACAGGGCCCTAAAGCTTTCTTT.

This clonotype was recorded many times. This chain uses TRBV19 with TRBJ1-5, with D unclear. Trimming pared 4 bases from V and 0 bases from J, leaving 7 bases between. This CDR3 contains 14 residues. Germline lookup yields CDR1 LNHDA and CDR2 SQIVND (reference sequence). CDR3 DNA sequence: TGTGCCAGTAGTAATGGCCCTAGCAATCAGCCCCAGCATTTT. Encoded protein: CASSNGPSNQPQHF.

The V and J genes are TRBV5-1 and TRBJ2-1, with 8 bases identical to TRBD1. The assigned J gene may be wrong: the sequence end matches TRBJ2-7 better. This CDR3 spans 14 amino acids. The germline gives CDR1 SGHRS, CDR2 YFSETQ. Here the CDR3 DNA reads TGCGCCAGCAGCCTGACAGGGGATAGCTACGAGCAGTACTTC. Its translation is CASSLTGDSYEQYF.

Many counts were recorded for this clonotype. The chain combines TRBV7-8 with TRBJ1-3; 11 bases map to TRBD1. Per germline, CDR1 SGHVS and CDR2 FQNEAQ. V lost 5 bases, J lost 0 bases, and 6 bases stayed unmatched. CDR3 length equals 17 residues. CDR3: CASSLGTGGSSGNTIYF. CDR3 in DNA: TGTGCCAGCAGCCTCGGGACAGGGGGTTCCTCTGGAAACACCATATATTTT. Full variable domain (missing parts from reference TRBV7-8 and TRBJ1-3): GAGVSQSPRYKVAKRGQDVALRCDPISGHVSLFWYQQALGQGPEFLTYFQNEAQLDKSGLPSDRFFAERPEGSVSTLKIQRTQQEDSAVYLCASSLGTGGSSGNTIYFGEGSWLTVV.

The CDR3 loop is CAISDGSGGATDTQYF. In nucleotides, the CDR3 is TGTGCCATCAGTGACGGTAGCGGGGGGGCCACAGATACGCAGTATTTT. The V gene is TRBV10-3, the J gene TRBJ2-3; TRBD2 agrees at 11 bases. The CDR3 totals 16 residues. Germline CDR1 and CDR2: ENHRY and SYGVKD. V lost 3 bases and J lost 2; bases outside the gene matches: 4.

The genes are TRBV25-1 and TRBJ1-6; D remains ambiguous. V dropped 2 bases and J dropped 9 bases, with 20 bases sitting between them. Germline V gene data show CDR1 as MGHDK and CDR2 as SYGVNS. The CDR3 sequence is 17 residues long. CDR3: CASSEDVGRARVSPLHF. CDR3 bases: TGTGCCAGCAGTGAAGATGTCGGGAGGGCTCGGGTTTCACCCCTCCACTTT.

The gene calls are TRBV14 and TRBJ2-1; 7 bases match TRBD1. Germline-derived CDR1 and CDR2 are SGHDN and FVKESK. The V segment lost 8 bases and the J segment 1 base; nucleotides outside the gene matches: 2. This CDR3 has 13 amino acids. The CDR3 loop is CASHRGSYNEQFF. The CDR3, as DNA: TGTGCCAGCCACAGGGGTTCCTACAATGAGCAGTTCTTC.

The chain couples TRBV20-1 to TRBJ1-2, with 8 bases fitting TRBD1. The germline V gene has CDR1 DFQATT and CDR2 SNEGSKA (reference sequence). The length of the CDR3 is 13 residues. V was pared by 1 base and J by 4 bases, with 2 bases of the junction left unmatched. The CDR3 loop reads CSARGGQGYGYTF. CDR3 DNA sequence: TGCAGTGCTAGAGGTGGACAGGGCTATGGCTACACCTTC.

V and J are TRBV15 and TRBJ2-5; D might be TRBD1 or TRBD2, each matching 5 bases. The V gene's germline CDR1 is LNHNV and CDR2 YYDKDF (reference sequence). There are 13 residues in the CDR3. The germline V and J ends were trimmed by 5 bases and 6 bases, with 13 bases remaining between them. CDR3 DNA: TGTGCCACCAGCGAGAGGGGTTGGCAGACCCAGTACTTC. Protein sequence: CATSERGWQTQYF.

This clonotype showed up just a few times. The CDR3 loop is CASSQDPGTGGYGYTF. In nucleotides, the CDR3 is TGCGCCAGCAGCCAAGATCCCGGGACAGGGGGCTATGGCTACACCTTC. V gene TRBV4-1 combines with J gene TRBJ1-2; 11 positions match TRBD1. The CDR3 loop spans 16 amino acids. With 0 bases clipped from V and 4 bases from J, the junction kept 4 bases outside the gene matches. In germline, CDR1 is MGHRA, CDR2 YSYEKL.

The genes are TRBV5-6 and TRBJ2-5, with 9 bases aligning to TRBD1. Germline V lookup: CDR1 SGHDT, CDR2 YYEEEE. The CDR3 runs to 15 residues. Trimming removed 6 bases from V and 7 bases from J; junction bases left unmatched: 13. CDR3 sequence reads: CASTLQGAQVGTQYF. The CDR3 DNA sequence: TGTGCCAGCACCTTACAGGGGGCGCAGGTCGGGACCCAGTACTTC.

The chain joins TRBV19 to TRBJ2-1; D perhaps matches TRBD1 (7 bases). The CDR3 is made up of 13 amino acids. Germline V gene sequence: CDR1 LNHDA, CDR2 SQIVND (reference sequence). V shed 5 bases and J shed 9 bases, with 14 bases lying between them. The DNA for the CDR3 is TGTGCCAGTAGTTCAGGGGGGCGTGGTGAGCAGTTCTTC. Protein sequence: CASSSGGRGEQFF. Filled out from reference TRBV19 and TRBJ2-1, the complete variable domain reads DGGITQSPKYLFRKEGQNVTLSCEQNLNHDAMYWYRQDPGQGLRLIYYSQIVNDFQKGDIAEGYSVSREKKESFPLTVTSAQKNPTAFYLCASSSGGRGEQFFGPGTRLTVL.

The V call is TRBV10-3, the J call TRBJ1-5; the match to TRBD1 covers 7 bases. CDR3 length: 15 amino acids. With V trimmed by 6 bases and J by 0 bases, 5 bases remained unmatched. The germline V gene has CDR1 ENHRY and CDR2 SYGVKD. The CDR3 nucleotides read TGTGCCATCAGCAAGGACAGGCTTAGCAATCAGCCCCAGCATTTT. Its translation: CAISKDRLSNQPQHF.

This chain uses TRBV29-1 with TRBJ2-7; 11 bases line up with TRBD1. After removal of 0 bases from V and 3 bases from J, the junction contained 1 base not matched to a gene. Germline CDR1 and CDR2: SQVTM and ANQGSEA. The CDR3 is 14 amino acids. The CDR3 loop reads CSVEEGTGGYEQYF. The DNA for the CDR3 is TGCAGCGTTGAAGAGGGGACAGGGGGCTACGAGCAGTACTTC.